Listed here are 29 T cell receptor beta chains from one sample, sequenced in a study of shared clonotypes between healthy human individuals. Sequencing used immunoSEQ multiplex PCR; TCRdb keeps in-frame clones, though not all of them. The sample yields approximately 530,000 clones, 95% to 97% seen once. Sequenced material: naive CD4+ T cells sorted from blood. Subset reported: CD45RA+ positively selected. The origin of the receptors is a woman in her 30s in good health.

The genes are TRBV4-2 and TRBJ1-1; D remains unclear. Trimming cost V 5 bases and J 3 bases, with 10 bases left between them. CDR3 length equals 13 residues. CDR1 and CDR2 (germline): LGHNA, YNFKEQ. In DNA, the CDR3 is TGTGCCAGCAGCGTCGACGGCCACACTGAAGCTTTCTTT. This sequence encodes CASSVDGHTEAFF.

The gene calls are TRBV29-1 and TRBJ2-1; TRBD2 is a possible D gene (6 bases). This CDR3 is 14 amino acids long. V was trimmed by 6 bases and J by 4 bases, leaving 16 bases between them. CDR1 SQVTM and CDR2 ANQGSEA come from the germline V gene. In nucleotides, the CDR3 is TGCAGCGTCACCACCCCGGGGGTTTACAATGAGCAGTTCTTC. This gives the protein CSVTTPGVYNEQFF.

This chain links TRBV7-2 with TRBJ1-2, with D hard to call. Germline lookup yields CDR1 SGHTA and CDR2 FQGNSA. This CDR3 spans 15 amino acids. Trimming took 0 bases from V and 8 from J, leaving 16 bases between them. Here the CDR3 DNA reads TGTGCCAGCAGCTTAGCCCCGACGGAGCCGGGGGGCTACACCTTC. As protein: CASSLAPTEPGGYTF.

This clone was found once. The J gene is TRBJ2-7, the V gene TRBV6-1; 8 nucleotides match TRBD2. The CDR3 totals 16 residues. The germline CDR1 and CDR2 sequences are MNHNS and SASEGT. V was clipped by 4 bases and J by 6 bases; unmatched bases: 14. CDR3 in DNA: TGTGCCAGCAGTGGCCTTGGAAGCGGGAGTTCCGGCGAGCAGTACTTC. Protein sequence: CASSGLGSGSSGEQYF.

The CDR3 loop is CASSMTGWNYGYTF. The CDR3 nucleotides read TGTGCCAGTAGTATGACAGGGTGGAACTATGGCTACACCTTC. The chain recombines TRBV19 with TRBJ1-2, with 7 bases fitting TRBD1. Trimming cost V 3 bases and J 2 bases; bases outside gene matches: 3. This CDR3 is built from 14 residues. Germline lookup yields CDR1 LNHDA and CDR2 SQIVND (reference sequence).

The V call is TRBV7-9, the J call TRBJ2-3; 8 nucleotides agree with TRBD1. J lost 6 bases, V lost 5 bases, and 4 bases had no gene match. The germline CDR1 and CDR2 sequences are SEHNR and FQNEAQ (reference sequence). The CDR3 spans 13 residues. CDR3 region: CASSVDRVDTQYF. The DNA of the CDR3 is TGTGCCAGCAGCGTGGACAGGGTTGATACGCAGTATTTT.

The genes are TRBV5-6 and TRBJ2-7, with TRBD1 matching over 9 bases. The germline gives CDR1 SGHDT, CDR2 YYEEEE. After removal of 4 bases from V and 1 base from J, the junction contained 6 bases not matched to a gene. CDR3 length: 15 amino acids. The CDR3 here is CASSIVDRGSYEQYF. The CDR3 DNA reads as TGTGCCAGCAGCATCGTCGACAGGGGGTCCTACGAGCAGTACTTC.

This clone was picked up one time. This chain links TRBV2 with TRBJ1-3; D might be TRBD1 (5 bases). This CDR3 is 14 amino acids long. Germline V lookup: CDR1 SNHLY, CDR2 FYNNEI. Trimming shortened V by 4 bases and J by 0 bases, and 7 bases separated the two germline ends. As DNA, the CDR3 is TGTGCCAGCAGTGGACAGTTCTCTGGAAACACCATATATTTT. Its translation: CASSGQFSGNTIYF.

Note on this clone: At the DNA level, this CDR3 is encoded by other sequences in the same sample as well. The genes are TRBV11-1 and TRBJ2-5; D remains unclear. Germline assignment: CDR1 SGHAT and CDR2 FQDESV (reference sequence). V was cut by 0 bases and J by 4 bases, with 3 bases left in between. There are 12 residues in the CDR3. The CDR3 DNA follows: TGTGCCAGCAGCTTAGCGGGAGAGACCCAGTACTTC. This translates into CASSLAGETQYF.

J is TRBJ1-2 and V is TRBV6-1; TRBD1 is a possible D gene (6 bases). Per the germline V gene, CDR1 is MNHNS and CDR2 is SASEGT. The CDR3 sequence is 14 residues long. The ends were cut back, 7 bases at V and 8 bases at J, with 20 bases in the middle. The CDR3 here is CASKSTGLPYGYTF. The CDR3 DNA is TGTGCCAGCAAATCGACAGGATTGCCCTACGGCTACACCTTC.

The gene calls are TRBV5-1 and TRBJ2-1; the match to TRBD2 covers 9 bases. The germline CDR1 and CDR2 sequences are SGHRS and YFSETQ. CDR3 length: 16 amino acids. Unmatched junction bases numbered 6, after V lost 0 bases and J lost 5 bases. CDR3 residues: CASSLVFAGGHNEQFF. The DNA of the CDR3 is TGCGCCAGCAGCTTGGTGTTTGCGGGAGGGCACAATGAGCAGTTCTTC.

This chain joins TRBV7-8 and TRBJ1-5; the D gene is possibly TRBD1 (6 bases). The CDR3 is 17 residues long. Trimming stripped 0 bases from V and 5 bases from J, with 17 bases between. Germline CDR1 SGHVS, CDR2 FQNEAQ. CDR3 coding DNA: TGTGCCAGCAGCTTAGCAATAGGGACATTATCGGATCAGCCCCAGCATTTT. Amino acid sequence: CASSLAIGTLSDQPQHF.

This clone came up once. The CDR3 region is CASSLWGSDRVGAFF. DNA for the CDR3: TGCGCCAGCAGCTTGTGGGGATCAGACAGGGTCGGGGCTTTCTTT. The chain joins TRBV5-1 to TRBJ1-1, with 7 nucleotides matching TRBD1. CDR1 SGHRS and CDR2 YFSETQ come from the germline V gene. Trimming cost V 1 base and J 11 bases; bases outside gene matches: 14. This CDR3 is 15 amino acids long.

This clone was picked up one time. The chain carries TRBV6-4 and TRBJ1-2, with 11 positions matching TRBD1. Trimming took 3 bases from V and 7 from J; bases not matched to a gene: 13. CDR1 is MRHNA, CDR2 SNTAGT, per germline. The CDR3 has 17 residues. CDR3 protein: CASSERTGGAGSFGYTF. As DNA, the CDR3 is TGTGCCAGCAGTGAAAGGACAGGGGGCGCGGGTTCCTTTGGCTACACCTTC.

V is TRBV20-1 and J is TRBJ2-5, with D possibly being TRBD2 (5 bases). The J call is doubtful: the DNA matches TRBJ2-7 better. The CDR3 is 11 amino acids. CDR1 DFQATT and CDR2 SNEGSKA come from the germline V gene (reference sequence). CDR3 sequence reads: CSAPGVNEQYF. CDR3 coding DNA: TGCAGTGCCCCCGGGGTTAACGAGCAGTACTTC.

The chain uses TRBV29-1 and TRBJ2-1, with a weak D call TRBD2 (5 bases). V was clipped by 7 bases and J by 10 bases, with 17 bases between them. The CDR3 is made up of 12 amino acids. Germline CDR1 reads SQVTM; CDR2 reads ANQGSEA. The CDR3 here is CSAKSRRQEQFF. The CDR3 nucleotides read TGCAGCGCCAAGAGTCGGAGGCAGGAGCAGTTCTTC.

V and J are TRBV7-2 and TRBJ2-1; D is unresolved. V was cut by 2 bases and J by 8 bases, with 13 bases left in between. The CDR3 is made up of 14 amino acids. Germline V CDR1 and CDR2: SGHTA, FQGNSA. The CDR3 DNA is TGTGCCAGCAGCTTATGGTCTCGTACGGATGAGCAGTTCTTC. Its translation is CASSLWSRTDEQFF.

The rearrangement links TRBV6-1 to TRBJ1-5; D is possibly TRBD1 (5 bases). Germline V gene sequence: CDR1 MNHNS, CDR2 SASEGT. Trimming shortened V by 2 bases and J by 6 bases, and 20 bases separated the two germline ends. The CDR3 runs 17 residues. For the CDR3, the DNA is TGTGCCAGCAGTGAATACCCCGGGACTTTGGAAGGTCAGCCCCAGCATTTT. Its protein is CASSEYPGTLEGQPQHF.

The V and J genes are TRBV19 and TRBJ1-5; D may be TRBD1 (5 bases). Germline CDR1 and CDR2: LNHDA and SQIVND (reference sequence). This CDR3 is 16 amino acids long. Trimming took off 1 base at V and 5 bases at J, with 15 bases between the two ends. CDR3 in amino acids: CASSIVGAALHQPQHF. CDR3 DNA: TGTGCCAGTAGTATAGTCGGGGCAGCCCTACATCAGCCCCAGCATTTT. Drawing the rest from reference TRBV19 and TRBJ1-5, the complete variable domain is DGGITQSPKYLFRKEGQNVTLSCEQNLNHDAMYWYRQDPGQGLRLIYYSQIVNDFQKGDIAEGYSVSREKKESFPLTVTSAQKNPTAFYLCASSIVGAALHQPQHFGDGTRLSIL.

The V and J genes are TRBV4-1 and TRBJ2-2; D is ambiguous. V was pared by 4 bases and J by 0 bases, with 9 bases between. This CDR3 is 15 amino acids long. Germline CDR1 MGHRA, CDR2 YSYEKL. The CDR3 nucleotides are TGCGCCAGCAGCCCCCGGCAGGCGAACACCGGGGAGCTGTTTTTT. It is translated as CASSPRQANTGELFF.

The rearrangement uses TRBV28 and TRBJ2-1, with no clear D. The CDR3 extends over 16 amino acids. Germline V gene lookup returns CDR1 MDHEN and CDR2 SYDVKM. Trimming pared 5 bases from V and 0 bases from J, leaving 14 bases between. CDR3 nucleotides: TGTGCCAGCAGTGGGTCCGGGTCCCCCTCCTACAATGAGCAGTTCTTC. Its translation: CASSGSGSPSYNEQFF.

The genes are TRBV11-2 and TRBJ2-1, with 10 bases matching TRBD2. The CDR3 length is 19 residues. Germline lookup yields CDR1 SGHAT and CDR2 FQNNGV. The V and J ends lost 4 bases and 3 bases, in that order; junction bases with no gene match: 15. CDR3 protein: CASSSRPLKREGFYNEQFF. The CDR3 DNA reads TGTGCCAGCAGCTCCCGGCCCCTAAAGCGGGAGGGATTCTACAATGAGCAGTTCTTC. Full variable domain (outside the CDR3, taken from reference TRBV11-2 and TRBJ2-1): EAGVAQSPRYKIIEKRQSVAFWCNPISGHATLYWYQQILGQGPKLLIQFQNNGVVDDSQLPKDRFSAERLKGVDSTLKIQPAKLEDSAVYLCASSSRPLKREGFYNEQFFGPGTRLTVL.

This clone appeared once. V and J are TRBV21-1 and TRBJ2-1; the table gives TRBD2 as D, unverified against the DNA. TRBV21-1 is labeled a pseudogene. The CDR3 runs to 18 residues. The CDR3 coding sequence is TGTGCCAGCAGCAAAGGGGAAGCCGGACTAGCGGCTTACAATGAGCAGTTCTTC. Protein product: CASSKGEAGLAAYNEQFF.

A single count supports this clone. The chain's CDR3 is CASSLVWTGDGYTF. CDR3 DNA sequence: TGTGCCAGCAGTCTAGTATGGACAGGGGATGGCTACACCTTC. This sequence joins TRBV28 and TRBJ1-2; 9 bases match TRBD1. V dropped 5 bases and J dropped 6; count of bases not matched to a gene: 7. The CDR3 sequence is 14 residues long. CDR1 and CDR2 from the germline V gene are MDHEN and SYDVKM.

This sequence joins TRBV28 and TRBJ1-1; the D is unclear. CDR3 length equals 13 residues. V lost 6 bases to trimming and J lost 0 bases, with 8 bases between them. The germline CDR1 and CDR2 sequences are MDHEN and SYDVKM. The CDR3: CASRTTLNTEAFF. CDR3 DNA: TGTGCCAGCAGAACGACCCTGAACACTGAAGCTTTCTTT.

This clone was recorded a few times. V and J are TRBV28 and TRBJ1-5; TRBD1 is a possible D gene (5 bases). Germline V gives CDR1 MDHEN, CDR2 SYDVKM. The V end was cut by 3 bases, the J end by 6 bases, with 15 bases between. The CDR3 has 15 residues. The CDR3 is CASSFHAQGGQPQHF. The DNA for the CDR3 is TGTGCCAGCAGTTTCCACGCGCAGGGCGGTCAGCCCCAGCATTTT.

The chain couples TRBV14 to TRBJ2-6; 9 bases fit TRBD2. The CDR3 is 20 amino acids. V shed 8 bases, J shed 2 bases, and the junction held 19 bases outside the gene matches. The germline V gene has CDR1 SGHDN and CDR2 FVKESK. CDR3 residues: CASQATWGLAITPGANVLTF. CDR3 sequence (DNA): TGTGCCAGCCAGGCTACTTGGGGACTAGCAATTACCCCTGGGGCCAACGTCCTGACTTTC.

The chain uses TRBV28 and TRBJ2-1, with a weak D call TRBD2 (6 bases). Trimming stripped 8 bases from V and 6 bases from J, with 17 bases between. This CDR3 has 14 amino acids. The germline gives CDR1 MDHEN, CDR2 SYDVKM. The CDR3 nucleotides read TGTGCCAGCTGCACATGGGGGGTGGGCAATGAGCAGTTCTTC. This encodes CASCTWGVGNEQFF.

V gene TRBV7-9 combines with J gene TRBJ2-1; 16 nucleotides match TRBD2. The germline V gene has CDR1 SEHNR and CDR2 FQNEAQ (reference sequence). The CDR3 is made up of 16 amino acids. The V gene end was trimmed by 6 bases and the J gene end by 8 bases; junction bases not matched to a gene: 7. The CDR3 region is CASREGLAGGRDEQFF. The CDR3 coding sequence is TGTGCCAGCAGGGAGGGACTAGCGGGAGGGAGGGATGAGCAGTTCTTC.